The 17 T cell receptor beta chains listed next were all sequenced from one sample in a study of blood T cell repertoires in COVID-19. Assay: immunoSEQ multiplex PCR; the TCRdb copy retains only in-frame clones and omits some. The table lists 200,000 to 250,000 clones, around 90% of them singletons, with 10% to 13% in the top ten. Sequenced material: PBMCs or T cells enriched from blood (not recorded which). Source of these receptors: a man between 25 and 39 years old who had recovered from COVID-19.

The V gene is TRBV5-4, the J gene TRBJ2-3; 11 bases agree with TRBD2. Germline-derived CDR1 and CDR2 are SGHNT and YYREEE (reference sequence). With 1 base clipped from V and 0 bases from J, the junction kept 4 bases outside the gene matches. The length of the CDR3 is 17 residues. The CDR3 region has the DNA TGTGCCAGCAGCTTGAAGGCTAGCGGGGGGAGCACAGATACGCAGTATTTT. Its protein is CASSLKASGGSTDTQYF.

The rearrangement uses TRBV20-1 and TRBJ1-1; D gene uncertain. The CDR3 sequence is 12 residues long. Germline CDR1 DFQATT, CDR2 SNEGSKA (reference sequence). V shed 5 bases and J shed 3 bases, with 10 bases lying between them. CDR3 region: CSACEGDTEAFF. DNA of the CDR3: TGCAGTGCTTGTGAGGGAGACACTGAAGCTTTCTTT.

The CDR3 is CASSLGGEVEKLFF. For the CDR3, the DNA is TGTGCCAGCAGCTTAGGGGGCGAGGTTGAAAAACTGTTTTTT. This chain links TRBV7-9 with TRBJ1-4, with a possible D match to TRBD1 (5 bases). The CDR3 extends over 14 amino acids. Trimming pared 1 base from V and 7 bases from J, leaving 10 bases between. Germline lookup yields CDR1 SEHNR and CDR2 FQNEAQ (reference sequence). Drawing the rest from reference TRBV7-9 and TRBJ1-4, the complete variable domain is DTGVSQNPRHKITKRGQNVTFRCDPISEHNRLYWYRQTLGQGPEFLTYFQNEAQLEKSRLLSDRFSAERPKGSFSTLEIQRTEQGDSAMYLCASSLGGEVEKLFFGSGTQLSVL.

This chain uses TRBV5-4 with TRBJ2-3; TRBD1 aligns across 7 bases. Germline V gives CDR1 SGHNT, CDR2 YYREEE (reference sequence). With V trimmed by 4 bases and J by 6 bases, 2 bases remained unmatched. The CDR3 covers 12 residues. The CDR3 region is CASSLQGDTQYF. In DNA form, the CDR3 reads TGTGCCAGCAGCCTACAGGGGGATACGCAGTATTTT.

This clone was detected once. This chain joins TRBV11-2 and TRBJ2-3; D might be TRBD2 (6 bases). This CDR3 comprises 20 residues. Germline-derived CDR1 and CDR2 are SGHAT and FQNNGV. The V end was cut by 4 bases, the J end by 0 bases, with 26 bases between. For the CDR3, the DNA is TGTGCCAGCAGCTCAGAAGACCCGTCTTTTGCGGGAACTAGCACAGATACGCAGTATTTT. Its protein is CASSSEDPSFAGTSTDTQYF.

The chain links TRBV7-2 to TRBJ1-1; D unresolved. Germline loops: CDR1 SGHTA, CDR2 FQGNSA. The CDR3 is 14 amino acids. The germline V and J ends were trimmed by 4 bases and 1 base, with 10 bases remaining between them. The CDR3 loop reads CASSSNTPNTEAFF. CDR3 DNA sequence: TGTGCCAGCAGCTCAAACACACCGAACACTGAAGCTTTCTTT.

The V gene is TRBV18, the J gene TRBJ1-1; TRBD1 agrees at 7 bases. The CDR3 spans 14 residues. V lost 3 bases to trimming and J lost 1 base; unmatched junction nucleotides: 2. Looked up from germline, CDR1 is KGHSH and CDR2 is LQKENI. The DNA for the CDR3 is TGTGCCAGCTCACCGGGACAGTCGAACACTGAAGCTTTCTTT. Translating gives CASSPGQSNTEAFF. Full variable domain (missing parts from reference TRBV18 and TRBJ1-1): NAGVMQNPRHLVRRRGQEARLRCSPMKGHSHVYWYRQLPEEGLKFMVYLQKENIIDESGMPKERFSAEFPKEGPSILRIQQVVRGDSAAYFCASSPGQSNTEAFFGQGTRLTVV.

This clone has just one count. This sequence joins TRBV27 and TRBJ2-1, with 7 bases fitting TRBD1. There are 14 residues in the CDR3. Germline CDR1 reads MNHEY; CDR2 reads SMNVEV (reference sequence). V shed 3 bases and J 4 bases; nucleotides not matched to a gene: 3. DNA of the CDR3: TGTGCCAGCAGTTTTAGGGGGCTTTACAATGAGCAGTTCTTC. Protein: CASSFRGLYNEQFF.

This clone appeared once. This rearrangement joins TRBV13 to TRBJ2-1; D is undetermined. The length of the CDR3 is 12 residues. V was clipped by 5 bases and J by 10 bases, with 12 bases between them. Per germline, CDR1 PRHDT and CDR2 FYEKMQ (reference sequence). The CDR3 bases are TGTGCCAGCAGCCCCCCACGCGCCGAGCAGTTCTTC. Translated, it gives CASSPPRAEQFF.

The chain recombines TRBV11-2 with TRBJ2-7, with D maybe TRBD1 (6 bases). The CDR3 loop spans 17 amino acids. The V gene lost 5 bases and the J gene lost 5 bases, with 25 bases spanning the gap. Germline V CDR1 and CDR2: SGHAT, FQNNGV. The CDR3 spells CASSPRSGQYQWNEQYF. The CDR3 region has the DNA TGTGCCAGCAGCCCGAGATCAGGACAGTACCAGTGGAACGAGCAGTACTTC.

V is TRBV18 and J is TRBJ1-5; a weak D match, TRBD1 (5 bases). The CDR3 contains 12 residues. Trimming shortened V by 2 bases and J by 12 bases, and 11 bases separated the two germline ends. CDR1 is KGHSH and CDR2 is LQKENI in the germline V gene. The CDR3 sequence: CASSPGGQGQHF. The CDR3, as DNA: TGTGCCAGCTCACCAGGTGGGCAGGGCCAGCATTTT. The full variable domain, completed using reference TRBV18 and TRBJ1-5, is NAGVMQNPRHLVRRRGQEARLRCSPMKGHSHVYWYRQLPEEGLKFMVYLQKENIIDESGMPKERFSAEFPKEGPSILRIQQVVRGDSAAYFCASSPGGQGQHFGDGTRLSIL.

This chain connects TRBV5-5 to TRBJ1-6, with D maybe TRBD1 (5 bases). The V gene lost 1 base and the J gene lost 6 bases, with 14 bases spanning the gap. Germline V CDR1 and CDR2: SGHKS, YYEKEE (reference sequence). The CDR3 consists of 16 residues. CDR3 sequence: CASSLLGSRVNSPLHF. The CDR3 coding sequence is TGTGCCAGCAGCTTGCTTGGTTCCAGGGTTAATTCACCCCTCCACTTT. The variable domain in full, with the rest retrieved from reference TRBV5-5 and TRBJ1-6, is DAGVTQSPTHLIKTRGQQVTLRCSPISGHKSVSWYQQVLGQGPQFIFQYYEKEERGRGNFPDRFSARQFPNYSSELNVNALLLGDSALYLCASSLLGSRVNSPLHFGNGTRLTVT.

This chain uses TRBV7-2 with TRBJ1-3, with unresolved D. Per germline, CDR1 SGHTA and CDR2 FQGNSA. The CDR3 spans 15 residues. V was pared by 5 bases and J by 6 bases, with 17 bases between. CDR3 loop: CASSPELSPINTIYF. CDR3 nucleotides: TGTGCCAGCAGCCCCGAACTTTCCCCCATAAACACCATATATTTT. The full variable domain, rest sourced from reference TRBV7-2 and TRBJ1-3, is GAGVSQSPSNKVTEKGKDVELRCDPISGHTALYWYRQSLGQGLEFLIYFQGNSAPDKSGLPSDRFSAERTGGSVSTLTIQRTQQEDSAVYLCASSPELSPINTIYFGEGSWLTVV.

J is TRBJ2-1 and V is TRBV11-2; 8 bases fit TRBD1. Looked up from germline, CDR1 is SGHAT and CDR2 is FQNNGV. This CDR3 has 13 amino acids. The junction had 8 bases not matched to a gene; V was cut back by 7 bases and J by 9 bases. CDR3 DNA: TGTGCCAGCACCCCGACAGGGGCAAGTGAGCAGTTCTTC. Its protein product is CASTPTGASEQFF.

CDR3 protein: CAWSVGVATNEKLFF. CDR3 nucleotides: TGTGCCTGGAGTGTGGGAGTGGCAACTAATGAAAAACTGTTTTTT. This chain links TRBV30 with TRBJ1-4; no clear D. CDR1 is GTSNPN, CDR2 SVGIG, per germline (reference sequence). This CDR3 comprises 15 residues. Trimming took off 0 bases at V and 0 bases at J, with 8 bases between the two ends.

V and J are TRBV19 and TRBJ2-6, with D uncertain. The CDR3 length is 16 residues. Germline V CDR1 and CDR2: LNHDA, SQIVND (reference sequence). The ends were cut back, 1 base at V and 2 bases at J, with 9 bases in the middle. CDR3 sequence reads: CASSIGQRTGANVLTF. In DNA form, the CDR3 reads TGTGCCAGTAGTATAGGGCAGCGAACTGGGGCCAACGTCCTGACTTTC.

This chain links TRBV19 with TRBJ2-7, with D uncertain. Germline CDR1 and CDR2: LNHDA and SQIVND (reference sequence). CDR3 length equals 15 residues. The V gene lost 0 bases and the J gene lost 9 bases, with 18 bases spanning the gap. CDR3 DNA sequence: TGTGCCAGTAGTATAGATGGCCCCCTGCAAGAGGTGCAGTACTTC. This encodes CASSIDGPLQEVQYF.